Given below is one TCR beta chain in context. It has no known antigen specificity. Base qualities are not provided; no much larger clone lies one nucleotide away. This record belongs to a study of regulatory T cells in long-lasting Graves disease (dated by TCRdb to about 2021). Looking at the study overall: In the newly diagnosed Graves' disease group, patients had been taking antithyroid drugs for less than 3 months. This study used TCR sequencing and RNA sequencing of peripheral blood to compare persistent Graves' disease patients against newly diagnosed Graves' disease patients. The study was registered as a clinical trial and conducted in China. TCR sequencing covered around 13 persistent and roughly 20 newly diagnosed Graves' disease patients, about 35 samples in total.

What the authors observed across the whole study: Preferential use of TRBV28, TRBJ1-2 and TRBJ2-5 was observed in persistent disease, whereas TRBV20-1 and TRBJ2-1 were favored in newly diagnosed disease. Only peripheral blood was studied, because thyroid tissue, the primary lesion, was inaccessible. More public clonotypes were shared among persistent patients (under 3,000) than among newly diagnosed patients (roughly 1,000). Sequencing and analysis were restricted to the TCR beta chain. Compared with newly diagnosed patients, persistent Graves' disease patients had lower TCR Shannon entropy and fewer highly expanded clones, which suggests clonal expansion. The small sample size was acknowledged by the authors as a limitation that may reduce accuracy.

Reading the label with the study, this specimen's time point is: newly diagnosed GD, antithyroid drugs for less than 3 months. For both TCR sequencing and RNA sequencing, RNA was extracted from PBMCs in TRIzol. Graves' disease was diagnosed according to American Thyroid Association guidelines. Patients for the study were recruited at an endocrinology department in Xi'an, China. Each patient gave roughly 10 milliliters of peripheral blood, collected in an EDTA anticoagulant tube. Ficoll Paque Plus density gradient separation was used to isolate PBMCs, and no further T cell sorting was performed. An Agilent 2100 Bioanalyzer and agarose gel were used to assess RNA quality, and a NanoDrop 2000 was used to measure RNA concentration. Libraries were constructed by multiplex PCR. Sequencing was carried out with an Illumina HiSeq 4000. To build TCR beta libraries, CDR3 regions were amplified by Arm-PCR using iRepertoire HTBI primers. Before sequencing, the PCR products underwent gel purification. In the paper's pipeline: A total of around 66 TRBV and some 15 TRBJ segments were identified across samples and were used for gene usage analysis of CDR3 amino acid clonotypes. COPE and FqMerger were used to merge the filtered high-quality paired reads into contigs. BLAST was used to align contigs to the IMGT TRBV, TRBD and TRBJ reference genes, and CDR3 was defined following IMGT. Any clonotype with a frequency above 0.1% was classified as a highly expanded clone. Shannon entropy was used to measure repertoire diversity, and the Gini coefficient was used to measure V-J evenness. A clonotype was considered public if more than one individual shared it. Starting from the raw public reads, TCRdb applied fastp trimming at Q25, assembled clones with MiXCR and retained in-frame beta chains. Merged by CDR3 protein, the rows form single entries marked with the most common genes and DNA. The V and J calls reflect TCRdb's pipeline rather than the authors' work. The sample table contains 400,000 to 650,000 distinct CDR3 sequences; only one count was recorded for about 16% of them. The top ten clonotypes cover roughly 25% of the sample.

CDR1 is given as SGHTA and CDR2 as FQGNSA, both from the germline V gene. Trimming removed 5 bases from V and 10 bases from J; the gene matches leave 12 bases unexplained. The CDR3 has 14 amino acids, counting the end cysteine and phenylalanine. CDR3 DNA only is kept here, 42 bases in frame from base 1. These records were also assigned to another study, of T cells in Graves' hyperthyroidism and ophthalmopathy. As noted in the second study: A patient counted as having stable Graves' hyperthyroidism if no progression to ophthalmopathy occurred over 18 months of follow-up. Hyperthyroidism patients were aged 18 to 65 years and newly diagnosed, with disease duration of less than 2 months. Exclusion was applied to patients with uncontrolled infections, other autoimmune diseases, pregnancy or lactation. Diagnoses relied on clinical symptoms, serum thyroxine and TRAb, thyroid ultrasound and orbital computed tomography. For the first round of RT-PCR on the TCR CDR3, the HTBI primer set was used together with the Qiagen OneStep RT-PCR kit. Most expanded thyroid clonotypes (frequency above 0.001) were also detected in blood, suggesting blood repertoires may reflect thyroid immune responses. A model built on a 13 V-J signature distinguished ophthalmopathy from stable hyperthyroidism, reaching roughly 88% sensitivity and under 84% specificity in cross-validation and 80%/75% in testing. In validation, progression to ophthalmopathy was predicted by the model with 65% to 71% sensitivity and approximately 78% specificity, a median of roughly 6.4 months before onset. TCR V-J signatures able to tell the groups apart were searched for in a discovery cohort of 100 patients, of whom under 45 had Graves' ophthalmopathy and roughly 58 had stable Graves' hyperthyroidism. An independent validation cohort of about 19 hyperthyroidism patients and roughly 16 patients who later progressed to ophthalmopathy tested prospective prediction of ophthalmopathy. The roughly 91 discovery patients were randomly divided into training and test sets at a 7:3 ratio. In several Graves' hyperthyroidism patients, the study also compared T-cell repertoires from thyroid tissue with T-cell repertoires from blood. After sampling, hyperthyroidism patients received methimazole starting at 30 mg daily, and ophthalmopathy patients received high-dose intravenous methylprednisolone. The libraries were constructed in a second round of multiplex PCR and then size-selected and purified. Sequencing of the libraries was done on an Illumina HiSeq2000 using paired-end 100 bp reads. SOAPnuke was used to process the raw data, with reads discarded if the reads contained adapters or uncalled bases, had a mean Phred below 15, or lacked an exact constant-primer or identifier match. COPE v1.2.5 was used to merge high-quality paired reads, and clonotypes were defined as unique nucleotide sequences. MiTCR v1.1 was used to align clonotypes to the IMGT TRBV, TRBD and TRBJ reference segments. The analysis was restricted to V-J combinations with a frequency above 0.0001, which together covered around 99% of the repertoires. The TCS score was defined as F50 (clonal expansion) divided by E x V (chaos), with BLOSUM62-based TCRdist calculated between CDR3 peptides within each V-J. Welch's t-statistics and random forest reduced roughly 540 V-J features to around 14, which were used in a naive Bayes classifier (R e1071). No statistical method was used to set the sample size in advance, and investigators knew the group allocation. TCR Vbeta CDR3 sequencing of 135 peripheral blood samples (approximately 44 ophthalmopathy, under 80 hyperthyroidism and approximately 17 progressor patients) is reported in the paper.

Here the chain combines TRBV7-2 and TRBJ1-2; 8 junctional bases match TRBD1. The sample consisted of peripheral blood mononuclear cells (PBMCs), taken at new diagnosis, from a patient treated with antithyroid drugs. The receptor was isolated from a woman aged 35-65 years with Graves disease. Donor details come from another sample of the same person, matched by shared clones. The DNA sequence is as follows: TGTGCCAGCAGCGACAAGACAGGGGCAAACGTCTACACCTTC. Translated, this is CASSDKTGANVYTF.